The rows below give T cell receptor beta chains drawn from one sample of a study of blood T cells in healthy people across ages. TCRdb itself ran the 5' RACE reads through MiXCR, one entry per CDR3 protein. This repertoire shows 850,000 to 1,000,000 distinct CDR3 sequences, roughly 51% found once; its top ten account for 20% to 25%. The sample comprised blood. The receptor set was obtained from a woman in her sixties in good health. The CDR3 runs from the conserved cysteine through the conserved F or W. A D gene is named only where the DNA matches it firmly. Some rows have no size entry. The others give once, few or many, or a class for an expanded clone.

D | J | size | V | CDR3 | DNA
NA | TRBJ2-7 | NA | TRBV20-1 | CSARVGERSSYEQYF | TGCAGTGCTAGAGTGGGGGAGCGGAGCTCCTACGAGCAGTACTTC
TRBD2 | TRBJ2-2 | NA | TRBV20-1 | CSARDIPFGGGRSGELFF | TGCAGTGCTAGAGATATACCTTTCGGCGGCGGGAGGTCCGGGGAGCTGTTTTTT
TRBD2 | TRBJ2-5 | few | TRBV5-5 | CASSIWTSGRAGETQYF | TGTGCCAGCAGCATCTGGACTAGCGGGAGGGCAGGGGAGACCCAGTACTTC
TRBD1 | TRBJ1-6 | NA | TRBV12-3/TRBV12-4 | CASSTGTGGSPLHF | TGTGCCAGCAGTACCGGGACAGGGGGTTCACCCCTCCACTTT
TRBD1 | TRBJ2-7 | NA | TRBV18 | CASSKTGKDPGEQYF | TGTGCCAGCTCCAAGACAGGGAAGGATCCGGGCGAGCAGTACTTC
TRBD1 | TRBJ2-3 | NA | TRBV11-2 | CASSLGGQGSKWGAKADTQYF | TGTGCCAGCAGCTTAGGGGGACAGGGATCAAAGTGGGGGGCTAAGGCAGATACGCAGTATTTT
TRBD2 | TRBJ2-6 | NA | TRBV12-3/TRBV12-4 | CASSFTGGPTSGANVLTF | TGTGCCAGCAGTTTTACGGGAGGGCCAACCTCTGGGGCCAACGTCCTGACTTTC
TRBD2 | TRBJ2-7 | NA | TRBV6-6 | CATRTSGRNYEQYF | TGTGCCACCAGGACTAGCGGGAGAAACTACGAGCAGTACTTC
NA | TRBJ2-1 | NA | TRBV29-1 | CSVDDPPNSNGQFF | TGCAGCGTTGACGATCCCCCCAATTCCAATGGGCAGTTCTTC
TRBD1 | TRBJ2-4 | few | TRBV12-3/TRBV12-4 | CASSIAGTGSAGQYF | TGTGCCAGCAGCATCGCCGGGACAGGCTCGGCGGGGCAGTACTTC
TRBD1 | TRBJ2-7 | once | TRBV10-1 | CASRDDRGAYNEQYF | TGCGCCAGCAGGGATGACAGGGGGGCCTACAATGAGCAGTACTTC
NA | TRBJ2-1 | few | TRBV18 | CASSPSSQGISYNEQFF | TGTGCCAGCTCACCATCTTCGCAGGGGATCTCCTACAATGAGCAGTTCTTC
NA | TRBJ1-5 | few | TRBV12-3/TRBV12-4 | CASGGVQPQHF | TGTGCCAGCGGGGGGGTTCAGCCCCAGCATTTT
TRBD1 | TRBJ1-4 | NA | TRBV29-1 | CSARPTGIGEKLFF | TGCAGCGCCCGCCCGACAGGGATCGGTGAAAAACTGTTTTTT
TRBD2 | TRBJ2-1 | many | TRBV29-1 | CSVSGGGIYNEQFF | TGCAGCGTATCGGGAGGGGGGATTTACAATGAGCAGTTCTTC
NA | TRBJ1-5 | few | TRBV6-2/TRBV6-3 | CASRERERSQPQHF | TGTGCCAGCAGGGAGAGGGAGAGGAGTCAGCCCCAGCATTTT
NA | TRBJ2-7 | NA | TRBV9 | CASSPRGEVYEQYF | TGTGCCAGCAGCCCCCGTGGGGAAGTCTACGAGCAGTACTTC
NA | TRBJ1-2 | many | TRBV6-5 | CASSYLGPYGYTF | TGTGCCAGCAGTTACTTGGGACCTTATGGCTACACCTTC
NA | TRBJ1-2 | few | TRBV27 | CASSVSRRETPNYGYTF | TGTGCCAGCAGTGTGAGTCGCAGGGAAACACCTAACTATGGCTACACCTTC
NA | TRBJ2-1 | NA | TRBV9 | CASSVRVSGHTYNEQFF | TGTGCCAGCAGCGTCCGAGTCAGCGGACACACCTACAATGAGCAGTTCTTC
TRBD1 | TRBJ2-7 | NA | TRBV6-1 | CASRRDRVGEQYF | TGTGCCAGCAGACGGGACAGGGTTGGTGAGCAGTACTTC
TRBD1 | TRBJ2-3 | few | TRBV12-3/TRBV12-4 | CATEAGTGVIDTQYF | TGTGCCACCGAAGCCGGGACAGGGGTGATAGATACGCAGTATTTT
NA | TRBJ2-7 | few | TRBV10-3 | CAISVTEYYEQYF | TGTGCCATCAGTGTTACAGAATATTACGAGCAGTACTTC
NA | TRBJ2-7 | NA | TRBV10-3 | CAISERIENYEQYF | TGTGCCATCAGTGAGAGGATAGAGAACTACGAGCAGTACTTC
TRBD2 | TRBJ2-2 | NA | TRBV7-2 | CASRPTGGNTGELFF | TGTGCCAGCAGGCCCACGGGGGGAAACACCGGGGAGCTGTTTTTT
TRBD2 | TRBJ2-3 | NA | TRBV15 | CATSRGSGSPTDTQYF | TGTGCCACCAGCAGAGGTAGCGGGAGCCCCACAGATACGCAGTATTTT
NA | TRBJ2-7 | NA | TRBV10-3 | CAISREGGHEQYF | TGTGCCATCAGCCGCGAGGGGGGCCACGAGCAGTACTTC
TRBD1 | TRBJ2-7 | NA | TRBV7-2 | CASSLEWTGLYEQYF | TGTGCCAGCAGCTTAGAATGGACAGGCCTCTACGAGCAGTACTTC
NA | TRBJ2-7 | NA | TRBV29-1 | CSVERRQAGSYEQYF | TGCAGCGTTGAAAGGCGGCAGGCAGGTTCCTACGAGCAGTACTTC
NA | TRBJ2-2 | NA | TRBV5-1 | CASSPGRGTGELFF | TGCGCCAGCTCGCCGGGTCGGGGCACCGGGGAGCTGTTTTTT
NA | TRBJ2-7 | few | TRBV6-1 | CASREGLSSYEQYF | TGTGCCAGCAGGGAAGGGCTTAGCTCCTACGAGCAGTACTTC